Below are 27 T cell receptor beta chains sequenced from a single sample in a study of neurological immune-mediated disorders. From the 5' RACE reads, TCRdb called clonotypes with MiXCR, one entry per CDR3 protein. The data hold about 38,000 distinct CDR3 sequences, with around 5% observed a single time. Sequencing was performed on CD4+ T cells from blood. These receptors were collected from a man aged 18 to 35 in good health.

The sample holds many counts of this clonotype. The chain employs TRBV10-2 and TRBJ2-3, with D tentatively TRBD1 or TRBD2 (5 bases each). Looked up from germline, CDR1 is WSHSY and CDR2 is SAAADI. The germline V and J ends were trimmed by 4 bases and 3 bases, with 8 bases remaining between them. CDR3 length: 13 amino acids. The CDR3 nucleotides read TGCGCCAGCAGTGCTGGGGGAACAGATACGCAGTATTTT. Its translation: CASSAGGTDTQYF.

This clonotype was recorded at least ten times. This rearrangement joins TRBV20-1 to TRBJ2-5; D may be TRBD1 (6 bases). The CDR3 contains 12 residues. The V gene lost 6 bases and the J gene lost 5 bases, with 13 bases spanning the gap. Germline CDR1 reads DFQATT; CDR2 reads SNEGSKA (reference sequence). CDR3 amino acids: CSALPRGETQYF. CDR3 nucleotide sequence: TGCAGTGCACTACCGAGGGGGGAGACCCAGTACTTC.

This clonotype occurred many times. This chain joins TRBV20-1 and TRBJ2-1; 11 bases align to TRBD2. The CDR3 sequence is 17 residues long. Per germline, CDR1 DFQATT and CDR2 SNEGSKA (reference sequence). The V and J ends lost 6 bases and 0 bases, in that order; junction bases with no gene match: 10. The CDR3 reads CSATLAGGMSSYNEQFF. DNA for the CDR3: TGCAGTGCCACCCTAGCGGGGGGAATGAGCTCCTACAATGAGCAGTTCTTC.

This clonotype was found a few times. V gene TRBV27 combines with J gene TRBJ1-6, with D perhaps TRBD1 (5 bases). The CDR3 is 17 residues long. Trimming stripped 5 bases from V and 0 bases from J, with 14 bases between. Germline values: CDR1 MNHEY, CDR2 SMNVEV (reference sequence). The CDR3 spells CASSVKRGSSYNSPLHF. The CDR3 DNA follows: TGTGCCAGCAGTGTAAAAAGGGGAAGCTCCTATAATTCACCCCTCCACTTT.

This clonotype was seen many times. This rearrangement joins TRBV20-1 to TRBJ2-3, with 8 bases matching TRBD2. This CDR3 contains 15 residues. Trimming took 6 bases from V and 7 from J; bases not matched to a gene: 15. Germline-derived CDR1 and CDR2 are DFQATT and SNEGSKA (reference sequence). This CDR3 is CSAPGPVAGLNTQYF. CDR3 nucleotide sequence: TGCAGTGCCCCAGGACCAGTAGCGGGGCTCAATACGCAGTATTTT.

This clonotype has a count of ten or more. V usage is TRBV29-1 and J usage is TRBJ1-3; a possible D gene is TRBD1 (6 bases). The CDR3 contains 14 residues. V was clipped by 4 bases and J by 0 bases, with 10 bases between them. The germline gives CDR1 SQVTM, CDR2 ANQGSEA. The CDR3 coding sequence is TGCAGCGTTGGCGGGGGCAACTCTGGAAACACCATATATTTT. Translating it yields CSVGGGNSGNTIYF.

This clonotype was found many times. The J gene is TRBJ1-3, the V gene TRBV18; 8 bases map to TRBD1. The CDR3 runs 17 residues. Trimming removed 5 bases from V and 0 bases from J; junction bases left unmatched: 9. Per germline, CDR1 KGHSH and CDR2 LQKENI. CDR3 amino acids: CASSTGQGLSSGNTIYF. The CDR3 coding sequence is TGTGCCAGCTCAACAGGACAGGGTCTCAGCTCTGGAAACACCATATATTTT.

This clonotype was observed at least ten times. The chain links TRBV6-5 to TRBJ1-3, with a possible D match to TRBD1 (6 bases). The CDR3 sequence is 14 residues long. V lost 7 bases, J lost 1 base, and 11 bases lay in between. The germline V gene has CDR1 MNHEY and CDR2 SVGAGI. CDR3 coding DNA: TGTGCCAGCAAGCAGGGGTTGTCTGGAAACACCATATATTTT. Its protein product is CASKQGLSGNTIYF.

In this sample, this clonotype turned up many times. The V and J genes are TRBV3-1 and TRBJ2-7, with D possibly called TRBD1 or TRBD2 (5 bases each). This CDR3 is built from 14 residues. The germline V and J ends were trimmed by 5 bases and 0 bases, with 11 bases remaining between them. CDR1 and CDR2 (germline): LGHDT, YNNKEL (reference sequence). The CDR3 loop is CASSWDLTSYEQYF. Written as DNA, the CDR3 is TGTGCCAGCAGCTGGGACCTAACCTCCTACGAGCAGTACTTC.

This clonotype was observed at least ten times. The V gene is TRBV28, the J gene TRBJ1-2; D is ambiguous. Germline assignment: CDR1 MDHEN and CDR2 SYDVKM. CDR3 size: 13 residues. The germline V and J ends were trimmed by 3 bases and 2 bases, with 7 bases remaining between them. CDR3 nucleotide sequence: TGTGCCAGCAGTTTGGACGGAAACTATGGCTACACCTTC. It is translated as CASSLDGNYGYTF.

This clonotype was recorded at least ten times. This rearrangement joins TRBV7-2 to TRBJ1-2; unclear D gene. Germline V lookup: CDR1 SGHTA, CDR2 FQGNSA. The CDR3 consists of 14 residues. V lost 0 bases to trimming and J lost 7 bases, with 12 bases between them. For the CDR3, the DNA is TGTGCCAGCAGCTTAGCCAGGAACCAACTTGGCTACACCTTC. Amino acids: CASSLARNQLGYTF.

This clonotype was recorded many times. The J gene is TRBJ2-2, the V gene TRBV20-1; D might be TRBD2 (5 bases). V dropped 0 bases and J dropped 1 base, with 9 bases sitting between them. CDR1 is DFQATT, CDR2 SNEGSKA, per germline (reference sequence). The CDR3 has 15 residues. The CDR3 nucleotides are TGCAGTGCTAGAGAAAGGGCGGGGAACACCGGGGAGCTGTTTTTT. This codes for CSARERAGNTGELFF.

The sample holds many counts of this clonotype. The chain recombines TRBV10-3 with TRBJ1-1; D is possibly TRBD1 (5 bases). Germline values: CDR1 ENHRY, CDR2 SYGVKD. The CDR3 covers 14 residues. Trimming took 2 bases from V and 1 from J, leaving 8 bases between them. In DNA form, the CDR3 reads TGTGCCATCAGTGAGGGACAAAAGAACACTGAAGCTTTCTTT. It codes for CAISEGQKNTEAFF.

This clonotype was counted many times. This chain links TRBV7-2 with TRBJ2-5; 10 nucleotides match TRBD2. Unmatched junction bases numbered 6, after V lost 3 bases and J lost 5 bases. Germline-derived CDR1 and CDR2 are SGHTA and FQGNSA. This CDR3 region has 15 residues. CDR3 in amino acids: CASSFWGLAIETQYF. For the CDR3, the DNA is TGTGCCAGCAGCTTTTGGGGACTAGCGATCGAGACCCAGTACTTC.

Ten or more counts support this clonotype. V and J are TRBV5-5 and TRBJ2-1; the match to TRBD2 covers 11 bases. The ends lost 0 bases at V and 6 bases at J; junction bases unmatched: 2. CDR3 size: 15 residues. Germline-derived CDR1 and CDR2 are SGHKS and YYEKEE (reference sequence). The CDR3 nucleotides read TGTGCCAGCAGCTTGGGGCTAGCGGGGGGCAATGAGCAGTTCTTC. It yields the protein CASSLGLAGGNEQFF.

This clonotype came up many times. V and J are TRBV5-1 and TRBJ2-5; 11 nucleotides agree with TRBD2. Germline values: CDR1 SGHRS, CDR2 YFSETQ. The ends lost 0 bases at V and 0 bases at J; junction bases unmatched: 1. The CDR3 contains 16 residues. The chain's CDR3 is CASSLATSGNQETQYF. In nucleotides, the CDR3 is TGCGCCAGCAGCTTGGCGACTAGCGGGAACCAAGAGACCCAGTACTTC. The full variable domain, with the rest looked up from reference TRBV5-1 and TRBJ2-5, is KAGVTQTPRYLIKTRGQQVTLSCSPISGHRSVSWYQQTPGQGLQFLFEYFSETQRNKGNFPGRFSGRQFSNSRSEMNVSTLELGDSALYLCASSLATSGNQETQYFGPGTRLLVL.

This clonotype was detected ten times or more. This sequence joins TRBV5-1 and TRBJ2-2; TRBD1 matches 9 bases. Germline lookup yields CDR1 SGHRS and CDR2 YFSETQ. The CDR3 has 16 residues. Germline trimming cut 4 bases from V and 2 bases from J; bases unmatched to any gene: 6. This CDR3 reads CASSRRTGVNTGELFF. The CDR3 nucleotides are TGCGCCAGCAGCAGAAGGACAGGGGTTAACACCGGGGAGCTGTTTTTT.

In its sample, this clonotype was seen many times. The chain couples TRBV20-1 to TRBJ2-7, with 9 bases that match TRBD1. Germline CDR1 reads DFQATT; CDR2 reads SNEGSKA (reference sequence). This CDR3 has 14 residues. V was pared by 3 bases and J by 6 bases, with 9 bases of the junction left unmatched. The CDR3 DNA follows: TGCAGTGCTAGCCGGGACAGGGAAGTCCCCGAGCAGTACTTC. Translated: CSASRDREVPEQYF.

This clonotype occurred many times. V and J are TRBV20-1 and TRBJ2-7; 7 nucleotides align to TRBD1. The CDR3 totals 15 residues. With 0 bases clipped from V and 2 bases from J, the junction kept 7 bases outside the gene matches. Germline-derived CDR1 and CDR2 are DFQATT and SNEGSKA (reference sequence). The CDR3 reads CSARDAQGSTYEQYF. The CDR3 DNA reads as TGCAGTGCTAGAGATGCACAGGGGTCTACCTACGAGCAGTACTTC.

This clonotype was found many times. The chain links TRBV20-1 to TRBJ2-1; 8 nucleotides match TRBD2. The CDR3 has 12 amino acids. Per germline, CDR1 DFQATT and CDR2 SNEGSKA (reference sequence). V gave up 6 bases and J gave up 4 bases; unmatched junction bases: 2. CDR3 nucleotide sequence: TGCAGTGCGCAGCGGGAGTACAATGAGCAGTTCTTC. Translation gives CSAQREYNEQFF.

This clonotype has only a few counts. One end of the junction does not line up with germline, which may come from a read error. The V call is TRBV7-7, the J call TRBJ2-7, with TRBD1 matching 8 bases. This CDR3 is built from 14 residues. Germline V gene lookup returns CDR1 SSHAT and CDR2 FNYEAQ (reference sequence). The CDR3 DNA is TGTGCTAGCAGCACAGGGGGGCGCCCCTACGAGCAGTACTTC. Encoded protein: CASSTGGRPYEQYF. Complete variable domain (other parts from reference TRBV7-7 and TRBJ2-7): GAGVSQSPRYKVTKRGQDVTLRCDPISSHATLYWYQQALGQGPEFLTYFNYEAQPDKSGLPSDRFSAERPEGSISTLTIQRTEQRDSAMYRCASSTGGRPYEQYFGPGTRLTVT.

This clonotype was seen ten or more times. This rearrangement joins TRBV6-6 to TRBJ1-1; 9 nucleotides align to TRBD1. CDR1 MNHNY and CDR2 SVGAGI come from the germline V gene (reference sequence). The CDR3 contains 14 residues. V shed 7 bases and J 3 bases; nucleotides not matched to a gene: 6. The CDR3 here is CASNDRGADTEAFF. DNA of the CDR3: TGTGCCAGCAACGACAGGGGGGCAGACACTGAAGCTTTCTTT.

Ten or more counts support this clonotype. The V gene is TRBV5-1, the J gene TRBJ2-5; TRBD1 might be the D (6 bases). CDR1 is SGHRS, CDR2 YFSETQ, per germline. V shed 3 bases and J shed 5 bases, with 11 bases lying between them. The CDR3 is 13 amino acids. CDR3 bases: TGCGCCAGCAGCTCACAGGGTTCGGAGACCCAGTACTTC. Its translation: CASSSQGSETQYF. Using reference TRBV5-1 and TRBJ2-5 for the parts outside the CDR3, the full variable domain is KAGVTQTPRYLIKTRGQQVTLSCSPISGHRSVSWYQQTPGQGLQFLFEYFSETQRNKGNFPGRFSGRQFSNSRSEMNVSTLELGDSALYLCASSSQGSETQYFGPGTRLLVL.

This clonotype was seen repeatedly, ten times or more. The chain links TRBV7-3 to TRBJ1-1; the D is unclear. Trimming removed 5 bases at V and 1 base at J, with 8 bases between. Germline V gives CDR1 SGHTA, CDR2 FQGTGA. This CDR3 region has 13 residues. The CDR3 protein is CASSPRENTEAFF. The CDR3 DNA reads TGTGCCAGCAGCCCGCGAGAGAACACTGAAGCTTTCTTT.

This clonotype was detected ten times or more. The V call is TRBV5-1, the J call TRBJ2-5, with 8 bases matching TRBD1. CDR1 is SGHRS, CDR2 YFSETQ, per germline. The CDR3 has 14 residues. Unmatched junction bases numbered 10, after V lost 7 bases and J lost 5 bases. The CDR3 here is CASSGQVSTETQYF. The CDR3, as DNA: TGCGCCAGCTCGGGACAGGTCTCTACGGAGACCCAGTACTTC.

By proportion, this clonotype is medium-sized. The chain recombines TRBV29-1 with TRBJ1-1; D remains ambiguous. The CDR3 runs 12 residues. Looked up from germline, CDR1 is SQVTM and CDR2 is ANQGSEA. The V and J ends lost 7 bases and 8 bases respectively, with 17 bases between them. This CDR3 is CSAHPRTSEAFF. CDR3 sequence (DNA): TGCAGCGCCCACCCGAGGACCTCCGAAGCTTTCTTT.

This clonotype showed up many times. The chain carries TRBV5-1 and TRBJ1-5, with 10 nucleotides matching TRBD1. The V and J ends lost 4 bases and 2 bases, in that order; junction bases with no gene match: 3. Germline V CDR1 and CDR2: SGHRS, YFSETQ. There are 15 residues in the CDR3. CDR3 in amino acids: CASSRGTGGNQPQHF. CDR3 nucleotide sequence: TGCGCCAGCAGCCGGGGGACAGGGGGCAATCAGCCCCAGCATTTT.